This T cell receptor (beta chain) was profiled in a study of T-cell reconstitution after alpha-beta-depleted transplantation in children. Study-level findings and limits: T-cell counts and diversity at one year post-transplant came mainly from newly produced T cells. TCRbeta diversity was high at day 60 in some patients (a result of surviving recipient T cells and thymic progenitors). In patients about two months after transplant, alpha-beta T cells reportedly arose from several hundred expanded graft clones.

The V end was cut by 2 bases, the J end by 4 bases, with 14 bases between. This CDR3 is built from 16 residues. Germline loops: CDR1 SGHTA, CDR2 FQGNSA. The TCRbeta library was prepared with unique molecular identifiers. TCRdb called the PCR reads again in MiXCR, with one record for every CDR3 protein. The sample lists around 800,000 distinct CDR3 sequences, roughly 15% occurring once. This clonotype was found a few times. Its specificity is not known. This sequence originates from a male patient between 10 and 17 years old who had a stem cell transplant for acute lymphoblastic leukemia, so the T cells may come from the graft donor. This chain connects TRBV7-2 to TRBJ2-2; D gene uncertain. The source material was PBMCs, mostly from graft donor cells, sampled 360 days after TCRalphabeta/CD19-depleted stem cell transplant. This CDR3 is CASSLLWLGPTGELFF. CDR3 coding DNA: TGTGCCAGCAGCTTACTCTGGCTAGGCCCCACCGGGGAGCTGTTTTTT.